One and the same sample provided the 20 T cell receptor beta chains below, sequenced in a study of technical replicates of blood from a handful of donors. TCRdb's table, derived via immunoSEQ multiplex PCR, lists solely in-frame clones and lacks some. Among over 45,000 clones listed, approximately 90% were seen once. The source material was PBMCs. These receptors all stem from a human donor in good health. Some clones in this sample may be carry-over from other donors' samples.

The chain has TRBV29-1 and TRBJ2-7, with 9 bases identical to TRBD1. With V trimmed by 5 bases and J by 1 base, 3 bases remained unmatched. Germline loops: CDR1 SQVTM, CDR2 ANQGSEA. The CDR3 contains 13 residues. The CDR3 spells CSVLDRGSYEQYF. CDR3 DNA sequence: TGCAGCGTTTTGGACAGGGGTTCCTACGAGCAGTACTTC.

This clone was counted a single time. V gene TRBV7-3 combines with J gene TRBJ2-3; TRBD2 aligns across 7 bases. This CDR3 is 15 amino acids long. Germline V gene data show CDR1 as SGHTA and CDR2 as FQGTGA. V was clipped by 5 bases and J by 0 bases; unmatched bases: 5. The CDR3 DNA is TGTGCCAGCAGCCCAAGCGGGGCTAGCACAGATACGCAGTATTTT. It translates to CASSPSGASTDTQYF. Variable domain in full (rest from reference TRBV7-3 and TRBJ2-3): GAGVSQTPSNKVTEKGKYVELRCDPISGHTALYWYRQSLGQGPEFLIYFQGTGAADDSGLPNDRFFAVRPEGSVSTLKIQRTERGDSAVYLCASSPSGASTDTQYFGPGTRLTVL.

The chain couples TRBV5-6 to TRBJ2-5; D is unclear. The CDR3 covers 14 residues. V lost 1 base and J 5 bases, leaving 12 bases between the germline ends. Germline CDR1 SGHDT, CDR2 YYEEEE. The CDR3 spells CASSLYERRETQYF. The CDR3 DNA follows: TGTGCCAGCAGCTTGTATGAGCGAAGGGAGACCCAGTACTTC.

The chain couples TRBV11-1 to TRBJ1-1; no reliable D call. The CDR3 consists of 11 residues. Germline V CDR1 and CDR2: SGHAT, FQDESV (reference sequence). The V gene lost 1 base and the J gene lost 10 bases, with 7 bases spanning the gap. CDR3 loop: CASSLEEGAFF. The DNA of the CDR3 is TGTGCCAGCAGCTTAGAAGAGGGAGCTTTCTTT. The whole variable domain, filled in from reference TRBV11-1 and TRBJ1-1, reads EAEVAQSPRYKITEKSQAVAFWCDPISGHATLYWYRQILGQGPELLVQFQDESVVDDSQLPKDRFSAERLKGVDSTLKIQPAELGDSAMYLCASSLEEGAFFGQGTRLTVV.

CDR3 sequence: CSVGTSGKGTQYF. CDR3 DNA: TGCAGCGTCGGGACTAGCGGGAAAGGGACCCAGTACTTC. This chain joins TRBV29-1 and TRBJ2-5; TRBD2 matches at 13 bases. V lost 6 bases, J lost 7 bases, and 5 bases stayed unmatched. Germline-derived CDR1 and CDR2 are SQVTM and ANQGSEA. The CDR3 sequence is 13 residues long.

The chain recombines TRBV12-5 with TRBJ2-7; TRBD2 matches 7 bases. Germline V gene data show CDR1 as LGHNT and CDR2 as FRNRAP. The length of the CDR3 is 16 residues. Trimming at V came to 0 bases and at J to 2 bases, leaving 7 bases not matched to a gene. The CDR3 here is CASGLVAGSGAYEQYF. CDR3 nucleotides: TGTGCTAGTGGTTTGGTAGCCGGCAGCGGGGCCTACGAGCAGTACTTC.

J is TRBJ2-7 and V is TRBV13; tentative D call: TRBD2 (7 bases). In germline, CDR1 is PRHDT, CDR2 FYEKMQ (reference sequence). The V and J ends lost 4 bases and 5 bases respectively, with 9 bases between them. The CDR3 covers 12 residues. For the CDR3, the DNA is TGTGCCAGCAGCTGGGGGGGCGACGAGCAGTACTTC. Its translation is CASSWGGDEQYF. Full variable domain (rest looked up from reference TRBV13 and TRBJ2-7): AAGVIQSPRHLIKEKRETATLKCYPIPRHDTVYWYQQGPGQDPQFLISFYEKMQSDKGSIPDRFSAQQFSDYHSELNMSSLELGDSALYFCASSWGGDEQYFGPGTRLTVT.

This clone was seen a single time. This chain uses TRBV7-9 with TRBJ1-4; 8 nucleotides line up with TRBD1. Germline V gene lookup returns CDR1 SEHNR and CDR2 FQNEAQ (reference sequence). This CDR3 has 15 amino acids. The junction had 2 bases not matched to a gene; V was cut back by 4 bases and J by 1 base. The CDR3 DNA is TGTGCCAGCAGCTCGACAGGGGTAACTAATGAAAAACTGTTTTTT. It yields the protein CASSSTGVTNEKLFF.

The sample holds one count of this clone. The chain couples TRBV15 to TRBJ1-2; D might be TRBD1 (5 bases). The V end was cut by 1 base, the J end by 4 bases, with 13 bases between. In germline, CDR1 is LNHNV, CDR2 YYDKDF (reference sequence). The length of the CDR3 is 15 residues. DNA for the CDR3: TGTGCCACCAGCAGAGGGTATAAAGGGGCCTATGGCTACACCTTC. Translation: CATSRGYKGAYGYTF.

This chain connects TRBV7-9 to TRBJ2-3; 15 bases line up with TRBD2. The CDR3 extends over 16 amino acids. Germline CDR1 reads SEHNR; CDR2 reads FQNEAQ (reference sequence). Trimming took 5 bases from V and 4 from J; bases not matched to a gene: 4. The chain's CDR3 is CASSRTSGGAPDTQYF. The CDR3 DNA follows: TGTGCCAGCAGCCGGACTAGCGGGGGGGCGCCAGATACGCAGTATTTT.

The V gene is TRBV11-2, the J gene TRBJ2-7; unclear D gene. Germline CDR1 is SGHAT and CDR2 is FQNNGV. The CDR3 runs to 14 residues. V was cut by 1 base and J by 7 bases, with 14 bases left in between. CDR3 sequence (DNA): TGTGCCAGCAGCTTAGCTTGGAGCCCTCTGGAGCAGTACTTC. Amino acid sequence: CASSLAWSPLEQYF.

The count of this clone is one. The chain couples TRBV5-6 to TRBJ1-1, with TRBD1 as a possible D gene (6 bases). The germline V and J ends were trimmed by 6 bases and 7 bases, with 22 bases remaining between them. CDR3 length: 15 residues. Germline CDR1 is SGHDT and CDR2 is YYEEEE. CDR3 sequence: CASIPGRGAGVEAFF. In DNA, the CDR3 is TGTGCCAGCATCCCCGGTCGGGGGGCCGGGGTTGAAGCTTTCTTT.

The chain links TRBV7-9 to TRBJ2-7; tentatively, D is TRBD1 (6 bases). Trimming took 3 bases from V and 5 from J, leaving 11 bases between them. Germline CDR1 reads SEHNR; CDR2 reads FQNEAQ (reference sequence). The CDR3 contains 13 residues. CDR3 protein: CASSFSTGDEQYF. Here the CDR3 DNA reads TGTGCCAGCAGCTTCTCGACAGGCGACGAGCAGTACTTC.

The chain combines TRBV5-6 with TRBJ2-5; 8 bases agree with TRBD1. V shed 0 bases, J shed 5 bases, and the junction held 6 bases outside the gene matches. CDR1 is SGHDT and CDR2 is YYEEEE in the germline V gene. This CDR3 region has 15 residues. This CDR3 is CASSLGTGPRETQYF. The CDR3 coding sequence is TGTGCCAGCAGCTTGGGGACAGGGCCGAGGGAGACCCAGTACTTC. Variable domain in full (rest from reference TRBV5-6 and TRBJ2-5): DAGVTQSPTHLIKTRGQQVTLRCSPKSGHDTVSWYQQALGQGPQFIFQYYEEEERQRGNFPDRFSGHQFPNYSSELNVNALLLGDSALYLCASSLGTGPRETQYFGPGTRLLVL.

The chain combines TRBV30 with TRBJ1-5; 8 bases map to TRBD1. Germline CDR1 GTSNPN, CDR2 SVGIG (reference sequence). The V segment lost 0 bases and the J segment 3 bases; nucleotides outside the gene matches: 4. The CDR3 length is 15 residues. CDR3 loop: CAWSVPDRVNQPQHF. The CDR3 DNA reads TGTGCCTGGAGTGTACCGGACAGGGTCAATCAGCCCCAGCATTTT.

This clone appeared once. The rearrangement joins TRBV7-2 to TRBJ2-2; 11 nucleotides line up with TRBD2. This CDR3 has 15 amino acids. CDR1 SGHTA and CDR2 FQGNSA come from the germline V gene. After removal of 4 bases from V and 5 bases from J, the junction contained 3 bases not matched to a gene. The CDR3 loop reads CASSYTSGRTGELFF. The CDR3 nucleotides are TGTGCCAGCAGCTACACTAGCGGGAGAACCGGGGAGCTGTTTTTT. Combining the CDR3 with reference TRBV7-2 and TRBJ2-2 gives the whole variable domain GAGVSQSPSNKVTEKGKDVELRCDPISGHTALYWYRQSLGQGLEFLIYFQGNSAPDKSGLPSDRFSAERTGGSVSTLTIQRTQQEDSAVYLCASSYTSGRTGELFFGEGSRLTVL.

The sample holds a few counts of this clone. CDR3 region: CASSGDRAYGYTF. The DNA of the CDR3 is TGTGCCAGTTCCGGGGACAGGGCCTATGGCTACACCTTC. J is TRBJ1-2 and V is TRBV19, with 9 bases aligning to TRBD1. Per germline, CDR1 LNHDA and CDR2 SQIVND (reference sequence). Losses at the gene ends were 8 bases for V and 4 bases for J; bases not matched to a gene: 5. The CDR3 extends over 13 amino acids.

The gene calls are TRBV18 and TRBJ1-2; D is undetermined. V lost 2 bases and J 2 bases, leaving 9 bases between the germline ends. CDR3 length equals 14 residues. From germline, CDR1 is KGHSH and CDR2 LQKENI. In nucleotides, the CDR3 is TGTGCCAGCTCACCATGGCGAGGGAACTATGGCTACACCTTC. Its protein product is CASSPWRGNYGYTF.

The chain uses TRBV5-1 and TRBJ2-7; the match to TRBD2 covers 10 bases. V lost 4 bases to trimming and J lost 1 base; unmatched junction nucleotides: 5. CDR1 and CDR2 from the germline V gene are SGHRS and YFSETQ. The CDR3 is 15 amino acids. This CDR3 reads CASSPLAGASYEQYF. In DNA form, the CDR3 reads TGCGCCAGCAGCCCCCTAGCGGGGGCTTCCTACGAGCAGTACTTC.

V gene TRBV7-2 combines with J gene TRBJ2-7; possible D gene TRBD1, 5 bases. The CDR3 runs to 14 residues. Trimming pared 6 bases from V and 3 bases from J, leaving 15 bases between. The V gene's germline CDR1 is SGHTA and CDR2 FQGNSA. The CDR3 protein is CASSSATGVYEQYF. Here the CDR3 DNA reads TGTGCCAGCAGTTCAGCTACAGGAGTCTACGAGCAGTACTTC.